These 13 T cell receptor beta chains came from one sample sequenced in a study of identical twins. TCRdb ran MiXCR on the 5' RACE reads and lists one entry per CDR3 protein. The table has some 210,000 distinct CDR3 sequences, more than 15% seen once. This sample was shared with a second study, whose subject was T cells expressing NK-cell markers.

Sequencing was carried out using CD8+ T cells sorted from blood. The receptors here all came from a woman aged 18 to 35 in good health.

The CDR3: CASSGSGTIGNEQFF. DNA of the CDR3: TGTGCCAGCAGCGGTTCCGGGACAATCGGCAATGAGCAGTTCTTC. V and J are TRBV5-4 and TRBJ2-1; D possibly corresponds to TRBD1 (6 bases). CDR3 length: 15 amino acids. Germline V gene data show CDR1 as SGHNT and CDR2 as YYREEE (reference sequence). Between the trimmed V and J ends, which lost 4 bases and 6 bases, there was a span of 17 bases. Based on the CDR3 plus reference TRBV5-4 and TRBJ2-1, the full variable domain is ETGVTQSPTHLIKTRGQQVTLRCSSQSGHNTVSWYQQALGQGPQFIFQYYREEENGRGNFPPRFSGLQFPNYSSELNVNALELDDSALYLCASSGSGTIGNEQFFGPGTRLTVL.

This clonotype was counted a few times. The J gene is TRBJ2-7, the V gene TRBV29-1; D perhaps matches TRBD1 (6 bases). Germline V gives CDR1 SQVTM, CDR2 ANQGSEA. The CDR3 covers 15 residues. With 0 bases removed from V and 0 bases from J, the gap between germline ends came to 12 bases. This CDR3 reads CSVEDMQGHSYEQYF. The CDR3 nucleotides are TGCAGCGTTGAAGATATGCAGGGGCACTCCTACGAGCAGTACTTC.

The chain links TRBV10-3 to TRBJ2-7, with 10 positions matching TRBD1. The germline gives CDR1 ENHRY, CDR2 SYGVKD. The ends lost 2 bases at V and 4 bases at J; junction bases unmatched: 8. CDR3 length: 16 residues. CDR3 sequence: CAISEIGSGQGYEQYF. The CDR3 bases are TGTGCCATCAGTGAGATAGGTTCGGGACAGGGGTACGAGCAGTACTTC.

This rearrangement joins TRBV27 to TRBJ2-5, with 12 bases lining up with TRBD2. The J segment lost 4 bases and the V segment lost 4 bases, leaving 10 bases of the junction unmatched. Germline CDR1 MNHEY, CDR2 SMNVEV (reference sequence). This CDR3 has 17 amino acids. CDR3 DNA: TGTGCCAGCAGTTCACTTTCTAGCGGGGGGGTACGAGAGACCCAGTACTTC. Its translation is CASSSLSSGGVRETQYF.

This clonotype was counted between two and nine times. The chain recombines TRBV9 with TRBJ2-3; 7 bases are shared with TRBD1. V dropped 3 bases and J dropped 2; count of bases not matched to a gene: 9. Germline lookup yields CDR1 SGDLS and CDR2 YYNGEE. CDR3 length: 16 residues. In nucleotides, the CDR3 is TGTGCCAGCAGCGGCTCCCGGGACAGACTCACAGATACGCAGTATTTT. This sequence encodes CASSGSRDRLTDTQYF.

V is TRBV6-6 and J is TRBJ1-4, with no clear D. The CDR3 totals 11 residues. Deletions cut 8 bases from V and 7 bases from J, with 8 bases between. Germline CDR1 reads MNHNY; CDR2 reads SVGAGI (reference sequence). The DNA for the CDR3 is TGTGCCAGCGAGTCGGGTGAAAAACTGTTTTTT. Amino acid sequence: CASESGEKLFF.

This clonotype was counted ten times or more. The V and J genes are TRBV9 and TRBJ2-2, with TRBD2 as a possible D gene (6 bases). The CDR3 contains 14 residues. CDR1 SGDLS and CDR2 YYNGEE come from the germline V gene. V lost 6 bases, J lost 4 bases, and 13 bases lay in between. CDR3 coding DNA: TGTGCCAGCAAGGGGCGGGACGGCACCGGGGAGCTGTTTTTT. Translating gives CASKGRDGTGELFF.

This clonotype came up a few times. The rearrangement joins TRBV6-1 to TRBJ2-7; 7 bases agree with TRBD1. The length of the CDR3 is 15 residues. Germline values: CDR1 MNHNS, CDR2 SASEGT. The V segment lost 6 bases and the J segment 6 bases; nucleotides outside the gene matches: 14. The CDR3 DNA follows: TGTGCCAGCAGGATCTCCGGGACAGAGCAATCCGAGCAGTACTTC. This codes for CASRISGTEQSEQYF.

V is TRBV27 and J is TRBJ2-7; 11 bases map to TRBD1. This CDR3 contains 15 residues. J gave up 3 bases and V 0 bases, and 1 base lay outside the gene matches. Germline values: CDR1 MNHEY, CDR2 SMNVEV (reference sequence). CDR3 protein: CASSLSGQGGYEQYF. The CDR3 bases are TGTGCCAGCAGTTTATCGGGACAGGGGGGCTACGAGCAGTACTTC.

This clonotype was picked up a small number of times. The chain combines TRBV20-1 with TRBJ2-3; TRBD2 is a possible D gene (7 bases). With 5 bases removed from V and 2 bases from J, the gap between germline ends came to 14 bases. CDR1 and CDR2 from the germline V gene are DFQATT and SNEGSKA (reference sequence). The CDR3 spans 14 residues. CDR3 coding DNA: TGCAGTGCTGACGGGGGGCAAAACACAGATACGCAGTATTTT. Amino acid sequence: CSADGGQNTDTQYF.

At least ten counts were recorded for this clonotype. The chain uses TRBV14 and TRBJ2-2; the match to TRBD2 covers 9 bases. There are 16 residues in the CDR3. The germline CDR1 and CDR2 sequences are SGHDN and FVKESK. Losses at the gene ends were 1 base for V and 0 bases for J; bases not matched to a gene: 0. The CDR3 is CASSQGLAANTGELFF. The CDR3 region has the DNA TGTGCCAGCAGCCAAGGACTAGCGGCGAACACCGGGGAGCTGTTTTTT.

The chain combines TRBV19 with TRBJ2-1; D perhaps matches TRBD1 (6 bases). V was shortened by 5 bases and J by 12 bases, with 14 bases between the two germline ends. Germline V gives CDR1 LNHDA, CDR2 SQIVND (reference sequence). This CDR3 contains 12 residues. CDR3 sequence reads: CASSAEDSTQFF. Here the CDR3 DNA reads TGTGCCAGTAGTGCAGAGGACAGTACGCAGTTCTTC.

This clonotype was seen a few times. The CDR3 region is CSVVTSGYEQYF. DNA of the CDR3: TGCAGCGTTGTAACTAGCGGTTACGAGCAGTACTTC. This chain connects TRBV29-1 to TRBJ2-7; 8 bases agree with TRBD2. Germline CDR1 reads SQVTM; CDR2 reads ANQGSEA. The CDR3 extends over 12 amino acids. The V segment lost 4 bases and the J segment 4 bases; nucleotides outside the gene matches: 3.